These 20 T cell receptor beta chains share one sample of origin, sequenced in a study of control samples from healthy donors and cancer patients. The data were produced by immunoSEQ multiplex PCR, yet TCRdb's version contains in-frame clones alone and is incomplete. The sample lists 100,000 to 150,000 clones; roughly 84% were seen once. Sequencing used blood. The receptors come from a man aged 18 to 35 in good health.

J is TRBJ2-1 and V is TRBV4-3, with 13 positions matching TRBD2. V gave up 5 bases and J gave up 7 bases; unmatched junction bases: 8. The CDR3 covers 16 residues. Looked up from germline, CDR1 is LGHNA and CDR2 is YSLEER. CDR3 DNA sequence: TGCGCCAGCAGCGGCCGGACTAGCGGGAGCCAAAATGAGCAGTTCTTC. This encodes CASSGRTSGSQNEQFF.

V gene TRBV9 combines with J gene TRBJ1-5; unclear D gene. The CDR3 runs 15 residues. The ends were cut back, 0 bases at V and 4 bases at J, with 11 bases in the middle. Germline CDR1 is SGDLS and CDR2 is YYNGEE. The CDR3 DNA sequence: TGTGCCAGCAGCGTAGGCCGGGGATCAAATCAGCCCCAGCATTTT. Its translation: CASSVGRGSNQPQHF.

The CDR3 nucleotides read TGTGCCAGCAGTCCCCAAGGGGGCAGCGGCTACACCTTC. Translated, it gives CASSPQGGSGYTF. The chain is built from TRBV6-5 and TRBJ1-2; 7 positions agree with TRBD1. Germline V CDR1 and CDR2: MNHEY, SVGAGI. This CDR3 is built from 13 residues. V dropped 5 bases and J dropped 8; count of bases not matched to a gene: 8.

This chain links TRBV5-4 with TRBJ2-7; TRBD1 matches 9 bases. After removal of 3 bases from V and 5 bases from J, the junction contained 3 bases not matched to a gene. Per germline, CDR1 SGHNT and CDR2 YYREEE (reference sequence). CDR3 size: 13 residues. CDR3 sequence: CASSYYRGHEQYF. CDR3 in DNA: TGTGCCAGCAGCTACTACAGGGGGCACGAGCAGTACTTC.

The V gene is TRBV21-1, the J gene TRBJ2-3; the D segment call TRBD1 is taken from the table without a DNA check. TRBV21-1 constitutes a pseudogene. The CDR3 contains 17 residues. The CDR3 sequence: CASSKVTWDIITDTQYF. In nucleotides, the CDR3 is TGTGCCAGCAGCAAGGTCACTTGGGACATTATAACAGATACGCAGTATTTT.

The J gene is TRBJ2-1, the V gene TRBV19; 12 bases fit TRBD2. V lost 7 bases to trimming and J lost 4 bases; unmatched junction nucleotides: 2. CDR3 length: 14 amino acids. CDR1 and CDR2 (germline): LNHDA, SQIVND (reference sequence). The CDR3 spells CASTTSGRYNEQFF. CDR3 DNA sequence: TGTGCCAGTACGACTAGCGGGAGATACAATGAGCAGTTCTTC.

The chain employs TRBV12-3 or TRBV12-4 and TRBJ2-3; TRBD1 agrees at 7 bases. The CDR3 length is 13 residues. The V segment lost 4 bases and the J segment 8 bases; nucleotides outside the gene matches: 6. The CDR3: CASSYRGRVTQYF. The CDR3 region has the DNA TGTGCCAGCAGTTACAGGGGACGCGTTACGCAGTATTTT.

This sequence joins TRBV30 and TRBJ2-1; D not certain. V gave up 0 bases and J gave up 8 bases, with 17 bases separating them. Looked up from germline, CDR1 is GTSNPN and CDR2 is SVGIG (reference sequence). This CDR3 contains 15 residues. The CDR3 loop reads CAWSVESPNGDEQFF. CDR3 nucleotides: TGTGCCTGGAGTGTGGAATCACCCAATGGCGATGAGCAGTTCTTC.

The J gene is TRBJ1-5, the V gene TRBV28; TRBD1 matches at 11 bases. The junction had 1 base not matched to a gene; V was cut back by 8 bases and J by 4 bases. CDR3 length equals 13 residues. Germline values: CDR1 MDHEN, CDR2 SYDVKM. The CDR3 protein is CASGQGANQPQHF. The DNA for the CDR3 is TGTGCCAGCGGACAGGGGGCAAATCAGCCCCAGCATTTT.

In DNA form, the CDR3 reads TGTGCCAGCAGCCCAAGACAGGTATCCAATGAGCAGTTCTTC. It yields the protein CASSPRQVSNEQFF. The chain has TRBV7-3 and TRBJ2-1, with D perhaps matching TRBD1 (6 bases). V was pared by 5 bases and J by 6 bases, with 14 bases between. In germline, CDR1 is SGHTA, CDR2 FQGTGA. The length of the CDR3 is 14 residues. The full variable domain, completed using reference TRBV7-3 and TRBJ2-1, is GAGVSQTPSNKVTEKGKYVELRCDPISGHTALYWYRQSLGQGPEFLIYFQGTGAADDSGLPNDRFFAVRPEGSVSTLKIQRTERGDSAVYLCASSPRQVSNEQFFGPGTRLTVL.

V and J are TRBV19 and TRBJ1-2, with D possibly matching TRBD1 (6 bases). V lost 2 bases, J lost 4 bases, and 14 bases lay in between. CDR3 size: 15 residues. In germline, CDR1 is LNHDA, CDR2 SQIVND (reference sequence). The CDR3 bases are TGTGCCAGTAGTATATCGGGGGACACTACCTATGGCTACACCTTC. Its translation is CASSISGDTTYGYTF.

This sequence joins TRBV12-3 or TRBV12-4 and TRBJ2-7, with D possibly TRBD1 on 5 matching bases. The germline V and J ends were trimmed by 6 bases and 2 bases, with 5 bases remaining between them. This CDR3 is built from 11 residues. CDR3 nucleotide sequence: TGTGCCAGCAGGACAGCCTACGAGCAGTACTTC. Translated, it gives CASRTAYEQYF.

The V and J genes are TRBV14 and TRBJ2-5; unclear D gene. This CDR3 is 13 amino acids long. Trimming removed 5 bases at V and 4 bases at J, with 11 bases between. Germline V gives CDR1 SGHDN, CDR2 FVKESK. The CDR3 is CASSGSVRETQYF. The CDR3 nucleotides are TGTGCCAGCAGCGGATCGGTCCGAGAGACCCAGTACTTC.

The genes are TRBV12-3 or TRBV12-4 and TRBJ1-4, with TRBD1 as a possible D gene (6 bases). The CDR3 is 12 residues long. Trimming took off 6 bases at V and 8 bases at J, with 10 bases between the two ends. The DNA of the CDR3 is TGTGCCAGCAGCGCAGGGGCAGAAAAACTGTTTTTT. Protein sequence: CASSAGAEKLFF.

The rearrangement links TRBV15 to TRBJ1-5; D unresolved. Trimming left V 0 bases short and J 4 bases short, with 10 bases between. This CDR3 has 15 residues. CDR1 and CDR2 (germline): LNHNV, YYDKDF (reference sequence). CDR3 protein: CATSRDSRGNQPQHF. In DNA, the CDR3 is TGTGCCACCAGCAGAGATTCGCGGGGTAATCAGCCCCAGCATTTT. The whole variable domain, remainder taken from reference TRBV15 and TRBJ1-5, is DAMVIQNPRYQVTQFGKPVTLSCSQTLNHNVMYWYQQKSSQAPKLLFHYYDKDFNNEADTPDNFQSRRPNTSFCFLDIRSPGLGDTAMYLCATSRDSRGNQPQHFGDGTRLSIL.

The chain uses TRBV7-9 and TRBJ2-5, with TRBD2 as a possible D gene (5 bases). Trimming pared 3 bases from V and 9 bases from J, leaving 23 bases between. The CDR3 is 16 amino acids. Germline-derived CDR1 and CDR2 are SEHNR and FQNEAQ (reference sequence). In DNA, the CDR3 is TGTGCCAGCAGCTTCCCACTCTCACGACCGGAGGAGGCCCAGTACTTC. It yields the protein CASSFPLSRPEEAQYF.

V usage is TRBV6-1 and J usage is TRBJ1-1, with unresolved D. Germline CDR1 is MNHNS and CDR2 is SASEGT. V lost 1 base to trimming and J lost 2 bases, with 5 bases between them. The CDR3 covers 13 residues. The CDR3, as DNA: TGTGCCAGCAGTGAAGGTATCAACACTGAAGCTTTCTTT. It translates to CASSEGINTEAFF.

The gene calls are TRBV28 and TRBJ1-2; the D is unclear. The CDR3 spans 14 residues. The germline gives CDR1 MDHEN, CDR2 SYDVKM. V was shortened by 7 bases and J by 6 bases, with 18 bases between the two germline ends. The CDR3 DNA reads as TGTGCCAGCAACCCGGGGATTGATGGGCATGGCTACACCTTC. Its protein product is CASNPGIDGHGYTF.

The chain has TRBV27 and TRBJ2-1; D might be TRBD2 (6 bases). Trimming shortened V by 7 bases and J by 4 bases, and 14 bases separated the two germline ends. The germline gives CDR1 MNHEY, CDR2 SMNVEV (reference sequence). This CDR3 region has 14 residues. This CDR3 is CASTTSRRYNEQFF. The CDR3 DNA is TGTGCCAGCACCACTAGCCGGAGGTACAATGAGCAGTTCTTC.

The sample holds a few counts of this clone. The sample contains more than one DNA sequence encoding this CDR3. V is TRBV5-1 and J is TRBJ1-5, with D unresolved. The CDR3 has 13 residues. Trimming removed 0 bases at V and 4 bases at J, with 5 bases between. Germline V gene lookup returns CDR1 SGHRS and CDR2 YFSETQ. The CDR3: CASSLDLNQPQHF. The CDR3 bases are TGCGCCAGCAGCTTGGACCTAAATCAGCCCCAGCATTTT.